The present entry profiles one T cell receptor (beta chain) with its context. The antigen remains undetermined. Method: immunoSEQ multiplex PCR; TCRdb's copy keeps in-frame clones and lacks some. The table includes 55,000 to 70,000 clones, roughly 90% detected once. Trimming removed 2 bases at V and 2 bases at J, with 10 bases between. The CDR3 sequence is 15 residues long. Germline V gives CDR1 SGHRS, CDR2 YFSETQ. These data come from a study of T cell responses to AZD1222 COVID-19 vaccine. Findings of the study overall: Spike-specific TCR breadth rose after two AZD1222 doses, and depth rose as well.

The rearrangement uses TRBV5-1 and TRBJ1-4; D remains unclear. The clonotype comes from an adult in good health. The starting material was peripheral blood, obtained on day 0 of AZD1222 vaccination. The CDR3 DNA follows: TGCGCCAGCAGCTTAGGGCGGCCTACTAATGAAAAACTGTTTTTT. Its translation: CASSLGRPTNEKLFF.